The 4 T cell receptor beta chains below come from one sample, sequenced in a study of control samples from healthy donors and cancer patients. The repertoire was sequenced with immunoSEQ multiplex PCR; TCRdb's copy has only in-frame clones and lacks some. The table shows 75,000 to 90,000 clones, with about 88% occurring only once. Sequencing was performed on blood. The receptors originated from a man aged 45 to 65 in good health.

V is TRBV7-9 and J is TRBJ1-2; the match to TRBD1 covers 9 bases. Losses at the gene ends were 5 bases for V and 8 bases for J; bases not matched to a gene: 6. Germline CDR1 SEHNR, CDR2 FQNEAQ (reference sequence). CDR3 length: 13 amino acids. The CDR3 DNA is TGTGCCAGCAGCGCCCGGGACAGGGAAGGCTACACCTTC. As protein: CASSARDREGYTF.

The rearrangement uses TRBV7-9 and TRBJ1-2, with a possible D match to TRBD1 (5 bases). Trimming shortened V by 2 bases and J by 5 bases, and 9 bases separated the two germline ends. The CDR3 spans 13 residues. Germline CDR1 is SEHNR and CDR2 is FQNEAQ (reference sequence). The CDR3 region has the DNA TGTGCCAGCAGCTTACCAGGGACGTATGGCTACACCTTC. Protein: CASSLPGTYGYTF.

The chain links TRBV4-1 to TRBJ2-7; 8 bases map to TRBD1. The CDR3 sequence is 13 residues long. Germline CDR1 is MGHRA and CDR2 is YSYEKL. After removal of 5 bases from V and 6 bases from J, the junction contained 6 bases not matched to a gene. CDR3 amino acids: CASSVQGAVEQYF. Written as DNA, the CDR3 is TGCGCCAGCAGCGTGCAGGGGGCTGTCGAGCAGTACTTC.

This chain connects TRBV11-2 to TRBJ2-7; D uncertain. The CDR3 runs to 16 residues. The V end lost 3 bases, the J end lost 2 bases, and 17 bases lay between the germline ends. Germline loops: CDR1 SGHAT, CDR2 FQNNGV. CDR3 in DNA: TGTGCCAGCAGCTTCAGGTTCAGAGGCAAAGCCTACGAGCAGTACTTC. It translates to CASSFRFRGKAYEQYF.